This TCR beta chain was sequenced during a study of OX40 agonist ivuxolimab in advanced cancers. Trimming removed 4 bases at V and 2 bases at J, with 10 bases between. CDR3 length: 15 amino acids. CDR1 and CDR2 (germline): SGHRS, YFSETQ. The data were produced by immunoSEQ multiplex PCR, yet TCRdb's version contains in-frame clones alone and is incomplete. The sample shows some 86,000 clones, roughly 85% of them seen only once. This material consisted of CD4+ or CD8+ T cells sorted from blood, taken in a trial of the OX40 agonist ivuxolimab. The TCR originated in an adult with an advanced solid tumor such as melanoma, head and neck, liver or kidney cancer. J is TRBJ2-6 and V is TRBV5-1; no clear D gene. CDR3 sequence: CASSPTVPGANVLTF. CDR3 DNA: TGCGCCAGCAGCCCAACAGTCCCTGGGGCCAACGTCCTGACTTTC.